The 30 T cell receptor beta chains below were found in one sample sequenced in a study of T cell repertoires in cytomegalovirus infection. From the reads, TCRdb called clonotypes with MiXCR, one entry per CDR3 protein. The table lists approximately 630,000 distinct CDR3 sequences, 24% of them singletons. Material: CD8+ T cells from PBMCs. The receptors derive from a human donor in good health (CMV status not recorded). Some clones in this sample may be carry-over from other donors' samples.

This clonotype turned up a few times. The chain combines TRBV4-2 with TRBJ2-3; 11 bases agree with TRBD2. The germline V gene encodes CDR1 LGHNA and CDR2 YNFKEQ. The length of the CDR3 is 15 residues. V shed 4 bases, J shed 5 bases, and the junction held 5 bases outside the gene matches. CDR3 bases: TGTGCCAGCAGCCTAGCGGGGGGGCAAGGAGATACGCAGTATTTT. It encodes CASSLAGGQGDTQYF.

This chain links TRBV12-3 or TRBV12-4 with TRBJ2-7; D unresolved. Between the trimmed V and J ends, which lost 4 bases and 3 bases, there was a span of 7 bases. The CDR3 is 12 amino acids. The DNA for the CDR3 is TGTGCCAGCAGTTATCTTTACTACGAGCAGTACTTC. This sequence encodes CASSYLYYEQYF.

This clonotype was counted at least ten times. The chain is built from TRBV5-6 and TRBJ2-1, with D hard to call. This CDR3 is built from 15 residues. V was shortened by 2 bases and J by 0 bases, with 9 bases between the two germline ends. Germline-derived CDR1 and CDR2 are SGHDT and YYEEEE. The CDR3 nucleotides are TGTGCCAGCAGCTTTAGGCCAAGCTCCTACAATGAGCAGTTCTTC. Protein product: CASSFRPSSYNEQFF. The full variable domain, rest sourced from reference TRBV5-6 and TRBJ2-1, is DAGVTQSPTHLIKTRGQQVTLRCSPKSGHDTVSWYQQALGQGPQFIFQYYEEEERQRGNFPDRFSGHQFPNYSSELNVNALLLGDSALYLCASSFRPSSYNEQFFGPGTRLTVL.

This clonotype has a handful of counts. The chain uses TRBV20-1 and TRBJ1-4; weak D call: TRBD1 (6 bases). This CDR3 has 13 amino acids. V lost 5 bases and J lost 5, with 12 bases in between. CDR1 and CDR2 (germline): DFQATT, SNEGSKA (reference sequence). The CDR3 loop is CSAHWGGNEKLFF. In DNA form, the CDR3 reads TGCAGTGCTCATTGGGGGGGCAATGAAAAACTGTTTTTT.

V and J are TRBV2 and TRBJ1-4; maybe TRBD1 (5 bases). Germline values: CDR1 SNHLY, CDR2 FYNNEI. V lost 5 bases and J lost 3, with 10 bases in between. CDR3 length equals 14 residues. The DNA of the CDR3 is TGTGCCAGCAGTCCCCAGGGATCTAATGAAAAACTGTTTTTT. It is translated as CASSPQGSNEKLFF.

The rearrangement links TRBV29-1 to TRBJ1-2; D gene unclear. Germline values: CDR1 SQVTM, CDR2 ANQGSEA. Trimming stripped 3 bases from V and 5 bases from J, with 7 bases between. The CDR3 extends over 11 amino acids. CDR3 DNA sequence: TGCAGCGTTGAGAGTAGTTATGGCTACACCTTC. It codes for CSVESSYGYTF.

V gene TRBV7-6 combines with J gene TRBJ1-3; 7 bases fit TRBD1. V lost 3 bases and J lost 12; bases outside the gene matches: 2. Germline CDR1 and CDR2: SGHVS and FNYEAQ. The CDR3 totals 11 residues. This CDR3 is CASSFRGIIYF. Written as DNA, the CDR3 is TGTGCCAGCAGCTTCAGGGGGATCATATATTTT.

V and J are TRBV20-1 and TRBJ2-7; possibly TRBD1 or TRBD2 for D (5 bases each). In germline, CDR1 is DFQATT, CDR2 SNEGSKA (reference sequence). V lost 1 base and J lost 4, with 14 bases in between. This CDR3 region has 14 residues. The CDR3 sequence is CSARGNRRLYEQYF. The CDR3 region has the DNA TGCAGTGCTAGAGGGAACAGGAGGCTATACGAGCAGTACTTC.

This clonotype appeared many times. The chain carries TRBV7-8 and TRBJ2-1; perhaps TRBD2 as D (5 bases). V lost 1 base, J lost 0 bases, and 16 bases lay in between. The V gene's germline CDR1 is SGHVS and CDR2 FQNEAQ. This CDR3 spans 18 amino acids. Here the CDR3 reads CASSLDPRTGDSYNEQFF. The CDR3 nucleotides read TGTGCCAGCAGCTTAGATCCCAGGACTGGGGACTCCTACAATGAGCAGTTCTTC.

This clonotype has only a few counts. The chain uses TRBV20-1 and TRBJ2-7; the D gene is possibly TRBD1 (7 bases). The CDR3 consists of 13 residues. CDR1 is DFQATT and CDR2 is SNEGSKA in the germline V gene (reference sequence). CDR3 region: CSARGGGVDEQYV. As DNA, the CDR3 is TGCAGTGCCAGAGGAGGGGGCGTCGACGAGCAGTACGTC.

This clonotype appeared a single time. This chain links TRBV12-5 with TRBJ2-2; a possible D gene is TRBD1 (5 bases). Per germline, CDR1 LGHNT and CDR2 FRNRAP. Trimming took 7 bases from V and 1 from J, leaving 13 bases between them. The length of the CDR3 is 15 residues. In DNA form, the CDR3 reads TGTGCTAGTGCTTTCTCGACAGAGAACACCGGGGAGCTGTTTTTT. Translating gives CASAFSTENTGELFF.

The J gene is TRBJ2-7, the V gene TRBV29-1; no reliable D call. The CDR3 loop spans 14 amino acids. From germline, CDR1 is SQVTM and CDR2 ANQGSEA. Trimming removed 0 bases at V and 0 bases at J, with 9 bases between. The CDR3 sequence: CSVEEENSSYEQYF. As DNA, the CDR3 is TGCAGCGTTGAAGAAGAGAACAGCTCCTACGAGCAGTACTTC.

At least ten counts were recorded for this clonotype. A read error is likely, as this CDR3 ends without the conserved phenylalanine or tryptophan. No DNA is shown, since the ends of the CDR3 on it are uncertain; the CDR3 is the one TCRdb lists. The rearrangement joins TRBV7-6 to TRBJ2-3; the D call TRBD2 from the table was never checked on the DNA. The CDR3 length is 14 residues, termini included. Germline-derived CDR1 and CDR2 are SGHVS and FNYEAQ. CDR3: CASSLEGDGGALTT.

The genes are TRBV11-2 and TRBJ2-1; 9 bases map to TRBD1. With 5 bases clipped from V and 3 bases from J, the junction kept 20 bases outside the gene matches. The germline gives CDR1 SGHAT, CDR2 FQNNGV. This CDR3 comprises 20 residues. As DNA, the CDR3 is TGTGCCAGCAGCAATTACCGGGACAGGGAATCACGTTCGGGCTACAATGAGCAGTTCTTC. Its protein product is CASSNYRDRESRSGYNEQFF.

The chain combines TRBV14 with TRBJ2-7, with 10 nucleotides matching TRBD1. Germline loops: CDR1 SGHDN, CDR2 FVKESK. This CDR3 is built from 16 residues. V was pared by 2 bases and J by 2 bases, with 6 bases of the junction left unmatched. CDR3 protein: CASSQPGQGYTYEQYF. Written as DNA, the CDR3 is TGTGCCAGCAGCCAACCGGGACAGGGGTACACCTACGAGCAGTACTTC.

This clonotype was counted ten times or more. The chain combines TRBV6-1 with TRBJ2-3, with TRBD1 as a possible D gene (6 bases). Germline V gene data show CDR1 as MNHNS and CDR2 as SASEGT. V lost 4 bases, J lost 0 bases, and 14 bases lay in between. The CDR3 has 16 amino acids. CDR3 sequence (DNA): TGTGCCAGCAGTGCGACAGGTTTTTCTAGCACAGATACGCAGTATTTT. Translation gives CASSATGFSSTDTQYF.

This clonotype was counted many times. The CDR3 sequence is CASSYILQGQNIQYF. The CDR3 DNA sequence: TGTGCCAGCAGCTATATTCTACAGGGACAAAACATTCAGTACTTC. The chain has TRBV5-6 and TRBJ2-4; tentative D call: TRBD1 (6 bases). The germline V gene encodes CDR1 SGHDT and CDR2 YYEEEE. The V end was cut by 3 bases, the J end by 5 bases, with 15 bases between. The CDR3 extends over 15 amino acids.

J is TRBJ2-4 and V is TRBV29-1; no firm D call. Germline assignment: CDR1 SQVTM and CDR2 ANQGSEA. The V gene lost 2 bases and the J gene lost 0 bases, with 8 bases spanning the gap. This CDR3 has 14 residues. CDR3 bases: TGCAGCGTTGAAACGACCCTAGCCAAAAACATTCAGTACTTC. Protein product: CSVETTLAKNIQYF.

At least ten counts were recorded for this clonotype. This chain links TRBV28 with TRBJ1-1; 7 bases are a match to TRBD1. V shed 3 bases and J 11 bases; nucleotides not matched to a gene: 9. The CDR3 has 13 residues. Germline V gene sequence: CDR1 MDHEN, CDR2 SYDVKM. The CDR3 sequence is CASSFHPQGEAFF. The CDR3 nucleotides read TGTGCCAGCAGTTTCCACCCCCAGGGGGAGGCTTTCTTT. Looking up the rest from reference TRBV28 and TRBJ1-1 gives the full variable domain: DVKVTQSSRYLVKRTGEKVFLECVQDMDHENMFWYRQDPGLGLRLIYFSYDVKMKEKGDIPEGYSVSREKKERFSLILESASTNQTSMYLCASSFHPQGEAFFGQGTRLTVV.

The genes are TRBV24-1 and TRBJ2-1; 8 nucleotides align to TRBD1. V lost 9 bases to trimming and J lost 6 bases; unmatched junction nucleotides: 6. CDR3 length equals 13 residues. Germline V CDR1 and CDR2: KGHDR, SFDVKD. The CDR3 bases are TGTGCCACCGGACAGGGAATCTCCAATGAGCAGTTCTTC. Its translation: CATGQGISNEQFF.

Note on this clonotype: This may be a read error: a much more frequent sequence differs by one nucleotide. The CDR3 DNA reads as TGTGTCAGCAAGAACCAGGGTTCTGCCTACGAGCAGTACTTC. Amino acid sequence: CVSKNQGSAYEQYF. The chain couples TRBV27 to TRBJ2-7, with D possibly matching TRBD1 (5 bases). The germline gives CDR1 MNHEY, CDR2 SMNVEV (reference sequence). This CDR3 has 14 residues.

The rearrangement links TRBV29-1 to TRBJ2-7; 9 bases agree with TRBD2. Germline trimming cut 4 bases from V and 0 bases from J; bases unmatched to any gene: 10. The CDR3 consists of 16 residues. The V gene's germline CDR1 is SQVTM and CDR2 ANQGSEA. CDR3: CSVVGLAGDFSYEQYF. CDR3 coding DNA: TGCAGCGTTGTGGGGTTAGCGGGGGACTTCTCCTACGAGCAGTACTTC.

This clonotype showed up just a few times. This chain connects TRBV5-5 to TRBJ1-5, with 12 nucleotides matching TRBD1. J lost 7 bases, V lost 3 bases, and 11 bases had no gene match. The CDR3 has 17 residues. CDR1 and CDR2 (germline): SGHKS, YYEKEE (reference sequence). The CDR3, as DNA: TGTGCCAGCAGCTGGGGGACAGGGGGCATGATAAGGCAGCCCCAGCATTTT. The encoded protein is CASSWGTGGMIRQPQHF.

The table lists this clonotype with a few counts. The chain is built from TRBV20-1 and TRBJ2-7; maybe TRBD2 (6 bases). The CDR3 runs 14 residues. V shed 3 bases and J shed 0 bases, with 12 bases lying between them. The germline CDR1 and CDR2 sequences are DFQATT and SNEGSKA (reference sequence). The CDR3 protein is CSARPGRGSYEQYF. CDR3 DNA: TGCAGTGCTAGGCCCGGGAGAGGCTCCTACGAGCAGTACTTC.

The genes are TRBV14 and TRBJ1-1; no reliable D call. V lost 0 bases and J lost 5, with 19 bases in between. The germline gives CDR1 SGHDN, CDR2 FVKESK. There are 17 residues in the CDR3. CDR3 sequence (DNA): TGTGCCAGCAGCCAAGATAAGGAGATCGTGGGCGGGACTGAAGCTTTCTTT. This gives the protein CASSQDKEIVGGTEAFF.

This clonotype was observed a handful of times. V is TRBV4-1 and J is TRBJ2-4, with TRBD1 matching 8 bases. V shed 4 bases, J shed 7 bases, and the junction held 6 bases outside the gene matches. Per the germline V gene, CDR1 is MGHRA and CDR2 is YSYEKL. The CDR3 extends over 14 amino acids. The CDR3 DNA reads as TGCGCCAGCAGCCGCGGACAGGGAGAGAACATTCAGTACTTC. Protein sequence: CASSRGQGENIQYF.

Ten or more counts support this clonotype. The chain recombines TRBV28 with TRBJ2-1; 9 bases map to TRBD2. J lost 4 bases, V lost 5 bases, and 6 bases had no gene match. Germline V gene lookup returns CDR1 MDHEN and CDR2 SYDVKM. The CDR3 is 15 residues long. CDR3 DNA sequence: TGTGCCAGCAGTATAGCGGGGGAGCCGTACAATGAGCAGTTCTTC. It specifies CASSIAGEPYNEQFF.

The chain is built from TRBV28 and TRBJ2-1; 8 nucleotides align to TRBD1. The CDR3 consists of 15 residues. Germline V CDR1 and CDR2: MDHEN, SYDVKM. V gave up 8 bases and J gave up 6 bases; unmatched junction bases: 12. CDR3 loop: CASGRDRGGGNEQFF. In DNA form, the CDR3 reads TGTGCCAGCGGCCGAGACAGGGGAGGAGGCAATGAGCAGTTCTTC.

This clonotype was observed a few times. The chain combines TRBV27 with TRBJ2-3; 8 bases fit TRBD1. V gave up 3 bases and J gave up 3 bases; unmatched junction bases: 5. This CDR3 has 15 residues. CDR1 and CDR2 from the germline V gene are MNHEY and SMNVEV (reference sequence). The CDR3: CASSFLTGGTDTQYF. The CDR3 nucleotides read TGTGCCAGCAGTTTTTTAACAGGGGGTACAGATACGCAGTATTTT.

This clonotype was counted ten times or more. The chain carries TRBV28 and TRBJ2-1; 7 bases map to TRBD1. The CDR3 spans 14 residues. The V segment lost 5 bases and the J segment 8 bases; nucleotides outside the gene matches: 9. The germline V gene has CDR1 MDHEN and CDR2 SYDVKM. CDR3 bases: TGTGCCAGCAGTATCGACAGGGCCCGGTATGAGCAGTTCTTC. It encodes CASSIDRARYEQFF. The full variable domain, rest sourced from reference TRBV28 and TRBJ2-1, is DVKVTQSSRYLVKRTGEKVFLECVQDMDHENMFWYRQDPGLGLRLIYFSYDVKMKEKGDIPEGYSVSREKKERFSLILESASTNQTSMYLCASSIDRARYEQFFGPGTRLTVL.